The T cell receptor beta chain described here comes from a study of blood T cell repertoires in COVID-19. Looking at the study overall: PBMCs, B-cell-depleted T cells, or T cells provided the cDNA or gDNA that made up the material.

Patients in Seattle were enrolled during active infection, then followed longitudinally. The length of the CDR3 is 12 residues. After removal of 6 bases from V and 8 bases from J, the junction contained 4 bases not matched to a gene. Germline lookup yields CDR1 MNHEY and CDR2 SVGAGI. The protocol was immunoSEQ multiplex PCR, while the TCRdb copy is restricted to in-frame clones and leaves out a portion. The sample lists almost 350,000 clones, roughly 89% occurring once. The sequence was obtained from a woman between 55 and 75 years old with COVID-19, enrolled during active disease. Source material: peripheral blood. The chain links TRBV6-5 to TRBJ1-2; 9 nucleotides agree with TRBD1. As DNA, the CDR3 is TGTGCCAGCAGGGACAGGGGTGAGGGCTACACCTTC. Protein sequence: CASRDRGEGYTF.